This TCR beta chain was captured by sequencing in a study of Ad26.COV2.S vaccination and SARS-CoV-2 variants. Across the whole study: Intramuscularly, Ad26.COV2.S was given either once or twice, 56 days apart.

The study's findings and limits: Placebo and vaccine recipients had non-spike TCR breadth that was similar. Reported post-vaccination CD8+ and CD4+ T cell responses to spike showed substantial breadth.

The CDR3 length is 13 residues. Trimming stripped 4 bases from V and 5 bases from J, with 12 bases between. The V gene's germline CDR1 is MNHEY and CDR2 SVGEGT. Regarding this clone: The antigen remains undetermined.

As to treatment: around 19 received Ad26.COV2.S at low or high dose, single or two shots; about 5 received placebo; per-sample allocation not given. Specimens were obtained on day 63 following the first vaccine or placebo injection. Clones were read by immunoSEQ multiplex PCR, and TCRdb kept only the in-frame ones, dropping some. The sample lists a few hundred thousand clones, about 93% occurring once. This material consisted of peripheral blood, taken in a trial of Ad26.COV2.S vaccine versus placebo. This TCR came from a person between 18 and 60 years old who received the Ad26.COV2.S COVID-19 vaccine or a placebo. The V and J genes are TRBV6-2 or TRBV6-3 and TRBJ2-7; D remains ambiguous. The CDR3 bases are TGTGCCAGCAGTTTTATAGAATTCGACGAGCAGTACTTC. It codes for CASSFIEFDEQYF.